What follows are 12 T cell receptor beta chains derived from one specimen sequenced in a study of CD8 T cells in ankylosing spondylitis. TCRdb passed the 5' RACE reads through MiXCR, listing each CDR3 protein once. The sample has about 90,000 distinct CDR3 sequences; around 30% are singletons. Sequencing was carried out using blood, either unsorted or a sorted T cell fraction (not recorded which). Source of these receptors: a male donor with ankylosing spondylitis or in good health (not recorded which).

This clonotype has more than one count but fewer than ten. The CDR3 coding sequence is TGCAGCAACCTAGCGGGAGACCCGGGTAATGAGCAGTTCTTC. This codes for CSNLAGDPGNEQFF. The rearrangement joins TRBV29-1 to TRBJ2-1; 10 bases line up with TRBD2. V gave up 8 bases and J gave up 7 bases; unmatched junction bases: 11. Looked up from germline, CDR1 is SQVTM and CDR2 is ANQGSEA. The CDR3 length is 14 residues.

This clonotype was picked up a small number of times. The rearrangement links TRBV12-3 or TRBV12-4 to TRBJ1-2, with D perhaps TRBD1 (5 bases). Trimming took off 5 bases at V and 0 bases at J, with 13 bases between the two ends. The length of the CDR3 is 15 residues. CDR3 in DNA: TGTGCCAGCAGTCTCTGGGGGTCCCCTAACTATGGCTACACCTTC. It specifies CASSLWGSPNYGYTF.

The CDR3 DNA reads as TGTGCCAACTCTCTAGCGGGGCGCACAGATACGCAGTATTTT. This codes for CANSLAGRTDTQYF. The V gene is TRBV18, the J gene TRBJ2-3; 9 bases align to TRBD2. The CDR3 runs 14 residues. V was pared by 10 bases and J by 1 base, with 6 bases of the junction left unmatched. Germline-derived CDR1 and CDR2 are KGHSH and LQKENI.

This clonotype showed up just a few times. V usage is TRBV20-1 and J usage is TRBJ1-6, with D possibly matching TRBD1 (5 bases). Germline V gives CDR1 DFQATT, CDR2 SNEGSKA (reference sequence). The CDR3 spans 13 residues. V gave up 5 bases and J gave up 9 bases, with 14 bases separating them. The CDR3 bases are TGCAGTGCTGGGACTGGAATCGGTTCACCCCTCCACTTT. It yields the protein CSAGTGIGSPLHF.

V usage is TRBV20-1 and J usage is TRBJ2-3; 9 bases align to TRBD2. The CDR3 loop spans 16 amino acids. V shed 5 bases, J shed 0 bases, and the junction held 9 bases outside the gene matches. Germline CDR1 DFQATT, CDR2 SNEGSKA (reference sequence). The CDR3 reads CSASSGTSRSTDTQYF. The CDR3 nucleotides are TGCAGTGCTTCATCGGGGACTAGCCGGAGCACAGATACGCAGTATTTT.

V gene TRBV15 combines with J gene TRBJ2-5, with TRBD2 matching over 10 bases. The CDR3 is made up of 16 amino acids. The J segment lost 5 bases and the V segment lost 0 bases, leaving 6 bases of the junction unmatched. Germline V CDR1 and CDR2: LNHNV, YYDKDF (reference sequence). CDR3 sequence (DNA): TGTGCCACCAGCAGAGAAATAGCGGGAGGATCTGAGACCCAGTACTTC. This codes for CATSREIAGGSETQYF.

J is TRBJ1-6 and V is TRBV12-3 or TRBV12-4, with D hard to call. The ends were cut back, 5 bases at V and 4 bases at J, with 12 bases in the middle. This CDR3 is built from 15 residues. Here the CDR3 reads CASSLSGQYNSPLHF. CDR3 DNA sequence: TGTGCCAGCAGTCTAAGCGGGCAATATAATTCACCCCTCCACTTT.

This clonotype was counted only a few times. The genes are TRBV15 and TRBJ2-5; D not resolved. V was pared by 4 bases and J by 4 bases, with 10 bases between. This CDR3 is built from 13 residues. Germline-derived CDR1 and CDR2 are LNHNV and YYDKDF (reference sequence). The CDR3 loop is CATSNSNRETQYF. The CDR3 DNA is TGTGCCACCAGCAATTCCAACCGAGAGACCCAGTACTTC.

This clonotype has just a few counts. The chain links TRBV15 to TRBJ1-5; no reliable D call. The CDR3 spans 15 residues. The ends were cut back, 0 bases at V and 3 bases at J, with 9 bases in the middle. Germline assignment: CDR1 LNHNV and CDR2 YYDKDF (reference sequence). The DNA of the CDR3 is TGTGCCACCAGCAGAGATGGCAGACACAATCAGCCCCAGCATTTT. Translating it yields CATSRDGRHNQPQHF.

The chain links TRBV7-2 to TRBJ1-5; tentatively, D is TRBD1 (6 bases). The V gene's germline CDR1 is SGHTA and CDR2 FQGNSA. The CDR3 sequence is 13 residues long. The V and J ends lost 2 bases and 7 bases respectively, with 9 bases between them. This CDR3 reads CASSLKGDQPQHF. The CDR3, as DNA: TGTGCCAGCAGCTTAAAGGGGGACCAGCCCCAGCATTTT. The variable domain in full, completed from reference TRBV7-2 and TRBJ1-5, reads GAGVSQSPSNKVTEKGKDVELRCDPISGHTALYWYRQSLGQGLEFLIYFQGNSAPDKSGLPSDRFSAERTGGSVSTLTIQRTQQEDSAVYLCASSLKGDQPQHFGDGTRLSIL.

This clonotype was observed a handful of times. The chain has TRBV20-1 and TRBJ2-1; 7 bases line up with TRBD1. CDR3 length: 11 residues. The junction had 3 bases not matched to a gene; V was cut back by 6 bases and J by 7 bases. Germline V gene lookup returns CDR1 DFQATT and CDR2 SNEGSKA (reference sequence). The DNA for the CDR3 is TGCAGTGCATGGACAGGAAATGAGCAGTTCTTC. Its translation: CSAWTGNEQFF.

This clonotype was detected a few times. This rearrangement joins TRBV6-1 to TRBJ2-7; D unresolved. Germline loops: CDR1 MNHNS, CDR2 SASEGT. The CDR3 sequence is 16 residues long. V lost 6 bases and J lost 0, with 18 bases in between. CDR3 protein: CASSPLGADSSYEQYF. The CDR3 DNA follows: TGTGCCAGCAGCCCCCTAGGCGCGGATAGCTCCTACGAGCAGTACTTC.